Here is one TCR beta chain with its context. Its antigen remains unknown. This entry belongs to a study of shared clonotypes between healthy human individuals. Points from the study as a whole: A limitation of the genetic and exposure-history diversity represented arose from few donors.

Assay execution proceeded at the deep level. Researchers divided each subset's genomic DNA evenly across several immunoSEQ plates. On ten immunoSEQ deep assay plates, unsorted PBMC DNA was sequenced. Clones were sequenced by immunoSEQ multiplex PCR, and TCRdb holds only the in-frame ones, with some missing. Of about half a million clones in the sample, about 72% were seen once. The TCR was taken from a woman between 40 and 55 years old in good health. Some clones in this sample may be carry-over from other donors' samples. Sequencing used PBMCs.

CDR3 nucleotide sequence: TGTGCCAGCACCCCGGTGAGGACCGACAATGAGCAGTTCTTC. It specifies CASTPVRTDNEQFF. The rearrangement joins TRBV7-8 to TRBJ2-1; D not resolved. This CDR3 contains 14 residues. The V gene lost 7 bases and the J gene lost 5 bases, with 15 bases spanning the gap. The germline V gene encodes CDR1 SGHVS and CDR2 FQNEAQ.